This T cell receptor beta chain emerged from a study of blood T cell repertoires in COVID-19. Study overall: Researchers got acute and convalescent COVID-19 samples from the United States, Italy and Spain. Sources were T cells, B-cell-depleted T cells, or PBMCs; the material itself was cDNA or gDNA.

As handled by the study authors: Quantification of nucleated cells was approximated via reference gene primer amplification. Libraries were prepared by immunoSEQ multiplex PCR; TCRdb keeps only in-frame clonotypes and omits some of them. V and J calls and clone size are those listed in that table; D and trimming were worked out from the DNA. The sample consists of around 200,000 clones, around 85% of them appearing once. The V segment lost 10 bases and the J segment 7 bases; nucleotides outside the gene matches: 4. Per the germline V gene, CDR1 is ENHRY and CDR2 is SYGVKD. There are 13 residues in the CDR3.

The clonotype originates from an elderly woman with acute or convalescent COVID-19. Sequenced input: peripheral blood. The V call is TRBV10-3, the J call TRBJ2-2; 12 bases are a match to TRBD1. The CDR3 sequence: CATGTGGHGELFF. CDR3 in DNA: TGTGCCACTGGGACAGGGGGCCACGGGGAGCTGTTTTTT.